The present entry profiles one T cell receptor (beta chain) with its context. Its antigen is as yet unknown. Following RNA extraction, reverse transcription yielded cDNA that acted as the sequencing template. Profiling relied on immunoSEQ multiplex PCR, and the TCRdb table lists in-frame clones only, not all of them. The table lists 150,000 to 200,000 clones, roughly 53% of them singletons. This record belongs to a study of CD8+ T cells in alopecia areata. General study results and limits: Tofacitinib did not eliminate many expanded lesional clones from scalp or blood. In lesional scalp, particularly from alopecia totalis/universalis, clonality was higher than in normal scalp.

As to treatment: oral pan-JAK inhibitor, 5-10 mg twice daily. Those with alopecia areata gave lesional scalp punch biopsies and peripheral blood. The CDR3 loop spans 13 amino acids. Germline V CDR1 and CDR2: MNHEY, SMNVEV (reference sequence). V was trimmed by 11 bases and J by 4 bases, leaving 17 bases between them. The receptor's source is a human donor with alopecia areata. Specimen: CD8+ T cells sorted from blood, collected at week 24, from a patient treated with tofacitinib. The V call is TRBV27, the J call TRBJ1-1, with D possibly matching TRBD1 (5 bases). CDR3 residues: CASRDQFSTEAFF. The DNA for the CDR3 is TGTGCCTCCCGGGACCAATTTAGCACTGAAGCTTTCTTT.